The 30 T cell receptor beta chains reported below all come from one sample, sequenced in a study of blood T cell repertoires in COVID-19. Profiling relied on immunoSEQ multiplex PCR, and the TCRdb table lists in-frame clones only, not all of them. The sample records 310,000 or so clones, 80% to 90% being singletons. Material: peripheral blood. These receptors were taken from a man aged 25 to 40 with COVID-19, enrolled during active disease.

V is TRBV2 and J is TRBJ2-5, with a tentative D call TRBD2 (6 bases). V was shortened by 7 bases and J by 4 bases, with 19 bases between the two germline ends. Germline-derived CDR1 and CDR2 are SNHLY and FYNNEI. The CDR3 sequence is 15 residues long. The CDR3 DNA follows: TGTGCCAGCATCTTATCGGGGGTTCGGGGAGAGACCCAGTACTTC. Encoded protein: CASILSGVRGETQYF.

The chain recombines TRBV9 with TRBJ2-1; perhaps TRBD2 as D (5 bases). The length of the CDR3 is 13 residues. From germline, CDR1 is SGDLS and CDR2 YYNGEE. Trimming left V 1 base short and J 7 bases short, with 9 bases between. The CDR3 sequence is CASSVTSRNEQFF. CDR3 in DNA: TGTGCCAGCAGCGTAACTAGTAGAAATGAGCAGTTCTTC.

The V call is TRBV14, the J call TRBJ2-4; D unresolved. The CDR3 is 17 residues long. Germline V gene sequence: CDR1 SGHDN, CDR2 FVKESK. V was cut by 4 bases and J by 0 bases, with 16 bases left in between. DNA of the CDR3: TGTGCCAGCAGCCTCTTTGAACAGATTCTAGCCAAAAACATTCAGTACTTC. Its protein product is CASSLFEQILAKNIQYF.

This clone was detected once. The chain uses TRBV18 and TRBJ1-1; 9 bases are a match to TRBD1. Germline V CDR1 and CDR2: KGHSH, LQKENI. V was pared by 1 base and J by 8 bases, with 5 bases of the junction left unmatched. This CDR3 comprises 14 residues. Here the CDR3 reads CASSPLKGQGEAFF. The DNA of the CDR3 is TGTGCCAGCTCACCACTTAAGGGACAGGGAGAAGCTTTCTTT.

In this sample, this clone turned up once. The chain employs TRBV5-1 and TRBJ2-7; D is unclear. Germline CDR1 reads SGHRS; CDR2 reads YFSETQ. The V end lost 7 bases, the J end lost 0 bases, and 11 bases lay between the germline ends. This CDR3 region has 13 residues. CDR3 DNA sequence: TGCGCCAGCTCGGAGCTTAGCTCCTACGAGCAGTACTTC. Translated: CASSELSSYEQYF.

This sequence joins TRBV6-5 and TRBJ1-2, with TRBD1 matching over 7 bases. Trimming took 5 bases from V and 5 from J; bases not matched to a gene: 8. Germline V CDR1 and CDR2: MNHEY, SVGAGI. The CDR3 is made up of 14 amino acids. DNA for the CDR3: TGTGCCAGCAGTCTTGACAGGGCCATTTATGGCTACACCTTC. Protein: CASSLDRAIYGYTF.

The CDR3 loop is CASSQSPETGGTDTQYF. CDR3 DNA: TGTGCCAGCAGCCAATCGCCAGAGACAGGGGGGACAGATACGCAGTATTTT. The chain has TRBV3-1 (or the pseudogene TRBV3-2) and TRBJ2-3; 9 bases align to TRBD1. Unmatched junction bases numbered 9, after V lost 2 bases and J lost 3 bases. The CDR3 runs 17 residues. CDR1 and CDR2 from the germline V gene are LGHDT and YNNKEL (reference sequence).

This rearrangement joins TRBV6-5 to TRBJ2-7; tentative D call: TRBD1 (7 bases). There are 15 residues in the CDR3. The germline CDR1 and CDR2 sequences are MNHEY and SVGAGI. V dropped 0 bases and J dropped 4 bases, with 13 bases sitting between them. CDR3 DNA sequence: TGTGCCAGCAGTTACTCCAACAGGGGACTGTACGAGCAGTACTTC. Translation: CASSYSNRGLYEQYF.

The chain's CDR3 is CASSQGSPWTGHSGANVLTF. DNA for the CDR3: TGTGCCAGCAGCCAAGGGTCCCCTTGGACAGGGCACTCTGGGGCCAACGTCCTGACTTTC. V usage is TRBV3-1 (or the pseudogene TRBV3-2) and J usage is TRBJ2-6; 8 bases match TRBD1. This CDR3 has 20 residues. V trimming: 1 base; J trimming: 0 bases; junction bases outside the gene matches: 11. Germline assignment: CDR1 LGHDT and CDR2 YNNKEL (reference sequence).

The J gene is TRBJ1-5, the V gene TRBV18, with 8 bases matching TRBD1. Germline values: CDR1 KGHSH, CDR2 LQKENI. The length of the CDR3 is 15 residues. The J segment lost 1 base and the V segment lost 3 bases, leaving 2 bases of the junction unmatched. CDR3 DNA: TGTGCCAGCTCACCGCGGACAGGGAGCAATCAGCCCCAGCATTTT. Protein sequence: CASSPRTGSNQPQHF.

The chain recombines TRBV3-1 (or the pseudogene TRBV3-2) with TRBJ2-7; D possibly corresponds to TRBD1 (6 bases). Germline V gene sequence: CDR1 LGHDT, CDR2 YNNKEL (reference sequence). The CDR3 covers 15 residues. Between the trimmed V and J ends, which lost 4 bases and 7 bases, there was a span of 20 bases. The CDR3 loop is CASSPTRGLIEEQYF. For the CDR3, the DNA is TGTGCCAGCAGCCCGACCAGGGGCCTAATAGAAGAGCAGTACTTC.

The V and J genes are TRBV29-1 and TRBJ1-1, with TRBD1 matching 7 bases. V lost 5 bases and J lost 6; bases outside the gene matches: 6. The CDR3 loop spans 12 amino acids. The germline gives CDR1 SQVTM, CDR2 ANQGSEA. The CDR3 spells CSVLRQGAEAFF. CDR3 DNA sequence: TGCAGCGTTCTCCGACAGGGCGCTGAAGCTTTCTTT. Full variable domain (remainder filled in from reference TRBV29-1 and TRBJ1-1): SAVISQKPSRDICQRGTSLTIQCQVDSQVTMMFWYRQQPGQSLTLIATANQGSEATYESGFVIDKFPISRPNLTFSTLTVSNMSPEDSSIYLCSVLRQGAEAFFGQGTRLTVV.

The chain links TRBV5-4 to TRBJ2-5, with a possible D match to TRBD1 (6 bases). Germline CDR1 reads SGHNT; CDR2 reads YYREEE (reference sequence). The CDR3 has 14 residues. With 4 bases removed from V and 5 bases from J, the gap between germline ends came to 15 bases. CDR3 in DNA: TGTGCCAGCAGCCAGACAGGTTCTCGGGAGACCCAGTACTTC. Amino acids: CASSQTGSRETQYF.

The chain employs TRBV5-1 and TRBJ2-1; D might be TRBD1 (5 bases). The CDR3 totals 19 residues. CDR1 SGHRS and CDR2 YFSETQ come from the germline V gene. The V and J ends lost 0 bases and 5 bases respectively, with 24 bases between them. The CDR3 DNA is TGCGCCAGCAGCTTGGGGGGCCCCAGGAAAGCGCAAGAGGACAATGAGCAGTTCTTC. Encoded protein: CASSLGGPRKAQEDNEQFF.

The chain is built from TRBV18 and TRBJ2-1, with a weak D call TRBD1 (6 bases). The CDR3 is 14 residues long. Germline V gene sequence: CDR1 KGHSH, CDR2 LQKENI. Trimming removed 3 bases at V and 8 bases at J, with 14 bases between. In DNA form, the CDR3 reads TGTGCCAGCTCACCTAAACAGGGCTTGCATGAGCAGTTCTTC. Protein sequence: CASSPKQGLHEQFF.

The chain uses TRBV6-2 or TRBV6-3 and TRBJ2-3; tentative D call: TRBD1 (6 bases). Germline lookup yields CDR1 MNHEY and CDR2 SVGEGT. The V gene lost 2 bases and the J gene lost 2 bases, with 11 bases spanning the gap. This CDR3 region has 15 residues. The CDR3 bases are TGTGCCAGCAGTTACCCACAGGGTATCACAGATACGCAGTATTTT. Encoded protein: CASSYPQGITDTQYF.

The genes are TRBV19 and TRBJ1-5; weak D call: TRBD1 (5 bases). Deletions cut 5 bases from V and 3 bases from J, with 11 bases between. The CDR3 extends over 14 amino acids. In germline, CDR1 is LNHDA, CDR2 SQIVND (reference sequence). CDR3 nucleotides: TGTGCCAGTAGTGTCCGGGACTCCAATCAGCCCCAGCATTTT. This translates into CASSVRDSNQPQHF.

The CDR3 is CASSLSGQFTEAFF. The CDR3 bases are TGTGCCAGCAGTTTAAGCGGACAGTTCACTGAAGCTTTCTTT. This sequence joins TRBV28 and TRBJ1-1, with a tentative D call TRBD1 (6 bases). V was shortened by 2 bases and J by 4 bases, with 11 bases between the two germline ends. CDR1 and CDR2 (germline): MDHEN, SYDVKM. The CDR3 is 14 residues long. Variable domain in full (rest from reference TRBV28 and TRBJ1-1): DVKVTQSSRYLVKRTGEKVFLECVQDMDHENMFWYRQDPGLGLRLIYFSYDVKMKEKGDIPEGYSVSREKKERFSLILESASTNQTSMYLCASSLSGQFTEAFFGQGTRLTVV.

Only one count was recorded for this clone. The CDR3 loop is CASSIRTGQQYF. The CDR3 bases are TGTGCCAGCAGCATAAGGACAGGGCAGCAGTACTTC. The chain employs TRBV7-2 and TRBJ2-7; 8 bases fit TRBD1. With 5 bases clipped from V and 8 bases from J, the junction kept 5 bases outside the gene matches. The CDR3 loop spans 12 amino acids. Germline CDR1 reads SGHTA; CDR2 reads FQGNSA.

J is TRBJ2-3 and V is TRBV7-3; D is unclear. The CDR3 covers 13 residues. Trimming cost V 2 bases and J 0 bases, with 3 bases left between them. CDR1 SGHTA and CDR2 FQGTGA come from the germline V gene. CDR3: CASSLGSTDTQYF. CDR3 in DNA: TGTGCCAGCAGCTTAGGCAGCACAGATACGCAGTATTTT.

V and J are TRBV5-5 and TRBJ1-2; a weak D match, TRBD1 (6 bases). The CDR3 loop spans 16 amino acids. V lost 0 bases to trimming and J lost 8 bases, with 20 bases between them. Per germline, CDR1 SGHKS and CDR2 YYEKEE (reference sequence). CDR3 sequence: CASSLAPGTSSNGYTF. The CDR3 region has the DNA TGTGCCAGCAGCTTGGCCCCCGGGACATCTAGTAACGGCTACACCTTC.

The chain is built from TRBV7-9 and TRBJ1-1; a weak D match, TRBD1 (6 bases). Looked up from germline, CDR1 is SEHNR and CDR2 is FQNEAQ (reference sequence). The length of the CDR3 is 15 residues. Trimming cost V 7 bases and J 0 bases, with 15 bases left between them. The CDR3 protein is CASTRGGALNTEAFF. The CDR3 DNA follows: TGTGCCAGCACCCGCGGGGGGGCCTTGAACACTGAAGCTTTCTTT.

This clone was seen only a few times. The chain combines TRBV18 with TRBJ1-1; D remains unclear. The CDR3 contains 14 residues. In germline, CDR1 is KGHSH, CDR2 LQKENI. V lost 3 bases and J 4 bases, leaving 12 bases between the germline ends. The CDR3 reads CASSPREEGTEAFF. The DNA of the CDR3 is TGTGCCAGCTCACCGAGGGAGGAGGGCACTGAAGCTTTCTTT.

The chain joins TRBV24-1 to TRBJ2-2; 7 nucleotides line up with TRBD2. The CDR3 has 15 residues. V shed 4 bases, J shed 3 bases, and the junction held 4 bases outside the gene matches. Germline V gene lookup returns CDR1 KGHDR and CDR2 SFDVKD. CDR3 loop: CATSEAGEHTGELFF. Written as DNA, the CDR3 is TGTGCCACCAGTGAGGCGGGGGAGCACACCGGGGAGCTGTTTTTT.

This chain uses TRBV7-2 with TRBJ2-4, with 12 bases fitting TRBD2. V gave up 4 bases and J gave up 7 bases; unmatched junction bases: 5. CDR3 size: 15 residues. Germline V lookup: CDR1 SGHTA, CDR2 FQGNSA. CDR3 DNA sequence: TGTGCCAGCAGCTCCCGTGGACTAGCGGGGAACATTCAGTACTTC. Protein: CASSSRGLAGNIQYF.

V gene TRBV19 combines with J gene TRBJ1-5; a possible D gene is TRBD1 (5 bases). Trimming removed 3 bases from V and 4 bases from J, with 13 bases in between. The length of the CDR3 is 15 residues. Germline V lookup: CDR1 LNHDA, CDR2 SQIVND (reference sequence). This CDR3 is CASSIPGFRNQPQHF. CDR3 sequence (DNA): TGTGCCAGTAGTATTCCAGGGTTCCGTAATCAGCCCCAGCATTTT.

The rearrangement uses TRBV27 and TRBJ2-3; 14 nucleotides match TRBD2. Germline CDR1 and CDR2: MNHEY and SMNVEV (reference sequence). J lost 0 bases, V lost 5 bases, and 4 bases had no gene match. The CDR3 is 17 residues long. The CDR3 spells CASSAWTSGRSTDTQYF. In DNA, the CDR3 is TGTGCCAGCAGTGCCTGGACTAGCGGGAGGAGCACAGATACGCAGTATTTT.

The chain has TRBV7-2 and TRBJ2-2; 7 bases align to TRBD1. Germline CDR1 and CDR2: SGHTA and FQGNSA. V shed 1 base, J shed 7 bases, and the junction held 9 bases outside the gene matches. The CDR3 runs to 16 residues. In nucleotides, the CDR3 is TGTGCCAGCAGCTTAGAGGGGGCGACAGGGTTCGGGGAGCTGTTTTTT. Its translation is CASSLEGATGFGELFF. The full variable domain, with the rest looked up from reference TRBV7-2 and TRBJ2-2, is GAGVSQSPSNKVTEKGKDVELRCDPISGHTALYWYRQSLGQGLEFLIYFQGNSAPDKSGLPSDRFSAERTGGSVSTLTIQRTQQEDSAVYLCASSLEGATGFGELFFGEGSRLTVL.

The chain combines TRBV6-6 with TRBJ1-2; a possible D gene is TRBD1 (6 bases). The CDR3 runs to 14 residues. From germline, CDR1 is MNHNY and CDR2 SVGAGI (reference sequence). V gave up 6 bases and J gave up 0 bases, with 11 bases separating them. CDR3 sequence: CASRTQGSNYGYTF. The CDR3 DNA sequence: TGTGCCAGCAGGACTCAGGGGTCTAACTATGGCTACACCTTC.

In its sample, this clone was seen a few times. The chain links TRBV10-3 to TRBJ1-1; unclear D gene. CDR1 and CDR2 (germline): ENHRY, SYGVKD. This CDR3 contains 13 residues. The V end lost 8 bases, the J end lost 1 base, and 11 bases lay between the germline ends. CDR3 coding DNA: TGTGCCATCGCAGAACAGAGGAACACTGAAGCTTTCTTT. It specifies CAIAEQRNTEAFF.